The sequence of this T cell receptor beta chain was determined in a study of cytomegalovirus exposure and HLA in healthy donors. The V segment lost 1 base and the J segment 8 bases; nucleotides outside the gene matches: 3. The CDR3 extends over 13 amino acids. Germline V gene data show CDR1 as SGHDN and CDR2 as FVKESK. PCR was performed using 60 Vbeta and 13 Jbeta primers. The data were produced by immunoSEQ multiplex PCR, yet TCRdb's version contains in-frame clones alone and is incomplete. The sample shows 89,000 or so clones, about 81% of them seen only once. Study results and limitations: A link between a missense DCLRE1C variant and TCR beta V- and J-gene trimming emerged from a later analysis. Most CMV-associated TCR beta chains appeared HLA-restricted in a later analysis. Later analysis showed TCR association rates varying by HLA locus, highest for DRB1 and lowest for HLA-C.

Comment on this clone: Its antigen is unidentified.

The chain couples TRBV14 to TRBJ1-2, with 8 bases identical to TRBD1. The clonotype originates from a man between 60 and 70 years old in good health and CMV-seronegative. Sequenced: PBMCs. The CDR3, as DNA: TGTGCCAGCAGCCAAGTGGGGACAGGCGGCTACACCTTC. Translating gives CASSQVGTGGYTF.